The 10 T cell receptor beta chains presented below share a single source sample, sequenced in a study of response to subunit inactivated influenza vaccine. TCRdb reprocessed the RT-PCR reads with MiXCR, giving one entry per CDR3 protein. This table has about 190,000 distinct CDR3 sequences, approximately 15% appearing once. Sample: CD8+ T cells sorted from PBMCs, taken 5 days after vaccination. All receptors derive from a man aged 50 or older who received an inactivated influenza vaccine.

This clonotype was detected only a few times. The CDR3 sequence is CSVPALTNYGYTF. The CDR3, as DNA: TGCAGCGTTCCAGCTTTAACTAACTATGGCTACACCTTC. V and J are TRBV29-1 and TRBJ1-2, with no clear D. CDR1 and CDR2 from the germline V gene are SQVTM and ANQGSEA. This CDR3 contains 13 residues. V was shortened by 5 bases and J by 0 bases, with 10 bases between the two germline ends.

This rearrangement joins TRBV25-1 to TRBJ2-7; D is unresolved. V lost 6 bases and J lost 3, with 12 bases in between. CDR3 size: 13 residues. CDR1 MGHDK and CDR2 SYGVNS come from the germline V gene. CDR3 sequence reads: CASSPPTGYEQYF. For the CDR3, the DNA is TGTGCCAGCAGCCCTCCGACGGGCTACGAGCAGTACTTC.

This chain connects TRBV9 to TRBJ2-1; 11 bases line up with TRBD2. The CDR3 runs 18 residues. Losses at the gene ends were 8 bases for V and 7 bases for J; bases not matched to a gene: 20. CDR1 SGDLS and CDR2 YYNGEE come from the germline V gene. The chain's CDR3 is CASQRGSGTSGSWNEQFF. In nucleotides, the CDR3 is TGTGCCAGTCAGCGGGGTAGTGGAACTAGCGGGAGTTGGAATGAGCAGTTCTTC.

This chain uses TRBV2 with TRBJ2-7, with 7 bases that match TRBD1. There are 13 residues in the CDR3. Germline V gene sequence: CDR1 SNHLY, CDR2 FYNNEI. Germline trimming cut 6 bases from V and 3 bases from J; bases unmatched to any gene: 5. CDR3 region: CASRRTGYYEQYF. The CDR3 DNA sequence: TGTGCCAGCAGAAGGACAGGATACTACGAGCAGTACTTC. Full variable domain (remainder filled in from reference TRBV2 and TRBJ2-7): EPEVTQTPSHQVTQMGQEVILRCVPISNHLYFYWYRQILGQKVEFLVSFYNNEISEKSEIFDDQFSVERPDGSNFTLKIRSTKLEDSAMYFCASRRTGYYEQYFGPGTRLTVT.

The CDR3 reads CASSIAGSTEAFF. CDR3 nucleotide sequence: TGTGCCAGTAGTATAGCAGGGAGCACTGAAGCTTTCTTT. The chain recombines TRBV19 with TRBJ1-1; TRBD1 is a possible D gene (5 bases). V lost 1 base and J 4 bases, leaving 7 bases between the germline ends. The CDR3 sequence is 13 residues long. Germline lookup yields CDR1 LNHDA and CDR2 SQIVND (reference sequence).

This clonotype appeared a few times. This chain uses TRBV9 with TRBJ2-2, with 12 bases fitting TRBD2. Germline assignment: CDR1 SGDLS and CDR2 YYNGEE. The V and J ends lost 1 base and 4 bases, in that order; junction bases with no gene match: 2. This CDR3 contains 16 residues. This CDR3 reads CASSVRTSGVTGELFF. CDR3 nucleotides: TGTGCCAGCAGCGTAAGGACTAGCGGGGTCACCGGGGAGCTGTTTTTT.

This clonotype was detected a few times. This chain joins TRBV29-1 and TRBJ1-1, with 8 bases matching TRBD1. Germline V gene data show CDR1 as SQVTM and CDR2 as ANQGSEA. Trimming cost V 6 bases and J 4 bases; bases outside gene matches: 10. This CDR3 spans 14 amino acids. For the CDR3, the DNA is TGCAGCGTCCCCGGACAGGGATGGGCCACTGAAGCTTTCTTT. Translating gives CSVPGQGWATEAFF.

This clonotype was counted many times. The rearrangement uses TRBV20-1 and TRBJ1-2; D uncertain. The V and J ends lost 5 bases and 8 bases respectively, with 24 bases between them. This CDR3 contains 15 residues. Germline V gene data show CDR1 as DFQATT and CDR2 as SNEGSKA (reference sequence). DNA for the CDR3: TGCAGTGCTCATCCCCCGGCAGGACCGAGCTGGGGCTACACCTTC. It is translated as CSAHPPAGPSWGYTF.

This clonotype has only a few counts. CDR3 residues: CASSLDRTGPNGYTF. CDR3 DNA sequence: TGTGCCAGCAGCCTAGATAGGACAGGACCCAACGGCTACACCTTC. The J gene is TRBJ1-2, the V gene TRBV14, with 7 bases matching TRBD1. Germline V gene sequence: CDR1 SGHDN, CDR2 FVKESK. This CDR3 contains 15 residues. Trimming removed 4 bases from V and 8 bases from J; junction bases left unmatched: 13.

This clonotype was seen at least ten times. The chain uses TRBV10-3 and TRBJ2-6, with TRBD1 identical over 8 bases. Losses at the gene ends were 6 bases for V and 0 bases for J; bases not matched to a gene: 4. CDR3 length: 16 residues. CDR1 and CDR2 (germline): ENHRY, SYGVKD. The CDR3 sequence: CAIRTGENSGANVLTF. The DNA for the CDR3 is TGTGCCATCAGGACAGGGGAGAACTCTGGGGCCAACGTCCTGACTTTC.